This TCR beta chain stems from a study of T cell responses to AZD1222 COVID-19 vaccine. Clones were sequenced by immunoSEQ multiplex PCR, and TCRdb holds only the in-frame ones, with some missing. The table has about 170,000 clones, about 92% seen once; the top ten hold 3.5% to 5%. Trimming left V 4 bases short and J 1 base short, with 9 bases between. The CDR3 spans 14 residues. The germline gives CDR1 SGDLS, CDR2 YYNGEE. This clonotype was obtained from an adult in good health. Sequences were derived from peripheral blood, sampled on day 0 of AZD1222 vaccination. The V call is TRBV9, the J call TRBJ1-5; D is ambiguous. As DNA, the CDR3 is TGTGCCAGCAGCACTCAGGCCAGCAATCAGCCCCAGCATTTT. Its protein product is CASSTQASNQPQHF.